This record concerns one TCR beta chain sequence. The antigen is undetermined. Every bit of the isolated RNA underwent reverse transcription, so sequencing read expressed TCRB transcripts. Only in-frame clones appear in the TCRdb table, and some are missing; sequencing was by immunoSEQ multiplex PCR. The table lists under 200,000 clones, 10% of them singletons. The V and J ends lost 4 bases and 3 bases respectively, with 12 bases between them. CDR1 is SGHVS, CDR2 FQNEAQ, per germline. The CDR3 loop spans 14 amino acids. The entry originates in a study of beta chain features in type 1 diabetes. Study-level information: Examination spanned around 100,000,000 sorted cells from all samples. Study-level results: TCRB CDR3s were moderately but significantly shorter in Type 1 diabetes patients in all four CD4+ subsets. Insertions at VDJ junctions were less frequent in type 1 diabetes patients. These patients also deleted more nucleotides at the same junctions.

The rearrangement links TRBV7-8 to TRBJ1-2, with a weak D call TRBD1 (6 bases). Sequences were obtained from central memory CD4+ T cells from blood. The TCR comes from a man in his thirties or forties with type 1 diabetes. CDR3 sequence (DNA): TGTGCCAGCAGCTCTTTCAGGGGCGACTATGGCTACACCTTC. Protein: CASSSFRGDYGYTF.